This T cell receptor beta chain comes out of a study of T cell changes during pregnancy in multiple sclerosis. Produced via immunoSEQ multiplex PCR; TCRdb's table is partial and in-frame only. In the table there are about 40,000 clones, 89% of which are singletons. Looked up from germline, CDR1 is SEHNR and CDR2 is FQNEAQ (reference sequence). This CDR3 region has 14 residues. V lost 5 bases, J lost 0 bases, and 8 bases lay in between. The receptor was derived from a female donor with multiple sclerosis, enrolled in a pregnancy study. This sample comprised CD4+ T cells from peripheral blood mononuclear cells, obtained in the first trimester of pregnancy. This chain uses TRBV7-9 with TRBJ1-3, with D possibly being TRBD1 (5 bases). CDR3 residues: CASSNTGSGNTIYF. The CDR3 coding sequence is TGTGCCAGCAGCAACACAGGCTCTGGAAACACCATATATTTT. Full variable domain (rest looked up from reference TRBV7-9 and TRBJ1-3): DTGVSQNPRHKITKRGQNVTFRCDPISEHNRLYWYRQTLGQGPEFLTYFQNEAQLEKSRLLSDRFSAERPKGSFSTLEIQRTEQGDSAMYLCASSNTGSGNTIYFGEGSWLTVV.